Presented here are 15 T cell receptor beta chains from one specimen sequenced in a study of cytomegalovirus exposure and HLA in healthy donors. Researchers ran the PCR with 60 Vbeta and 13 Jbeta primers. Sequencing used immunoSEQ multiplex PCR; TCRdb keeps in-frame clones, though not all of them. The sample holds 90,000 to 120,000 clones; roughly 72% are singletons and the top ten take 6.5% to 8.5%. Sequenced input: PBMCs. These receptors originate from a man aged 25 to 40 in good health and CMV-seronegative.

The V and J genes are TRBV19 and TRBJ1-3, with 9 bases lining up with TRBD1. This CDR3 is 19 amino acids long. J was trimmed by 2 bases and V by 4 bases; bases with no gene match: 15. CDR1 and CDR2 (germline): LNHDA, SQIVND (reference sequence). The CDR3 is CASSTNGPGQGMTGNTIYF. The CDR3 DNA reads as TGTGCCAGTAGTACAAATGGTCCGGGACAGGGAATGACTGGAAACACCATATATTTT.

There are a few counts of this clone. The chain carries TRBV7-3 and TRBJ1-1; 7 positions match TRBD1. CDR1 SGHTA and CDR2 FQGTGA come from the germline V gene. The ends lost 6 bases at V and 5 bases at J; junction bases unmatched: 6. The CDR3 totals 13 residues. CDR3 sequence reads: CASSFTGVTEAFF. CDR3 nucleotide sequence: TGTGCCAGCAGTTTCACAGGGGTTACTGAAGCTTTCTTT.

The rearrangement links TRBV30 to TRBJ1-2; D call uncertain. The CDR3 is 14 residues long. Germline assignment: CDR1 GTSNPN and CDR2 SVGIG (reference sequence). Trimming removed 2 bases from V and 0 bases from J, with 10 bases in between. This chain's CDR3 is CAWSSEGSNYGYTF. The CDR3 DNA follows: TGTGCCTGGAGTTCGGAGGGATCTAACTATGGCTACACCTTC.

The rearrangement uses TRBV4-1 and TRBJ2-2; tentative D call: TRBD2 (6 bases). Germline V gene sequence: CDR1 MGHRA, CDR2 YSYEKL. The CDR3 extends over 14 amino acids. V lost 0 bases and J 6 bases, leaving 8 bases between the germline ends. The CDR3: CASSQDRRAGELFF. CDR3 nucleotides: TGCGCCAGCAGCCAAGACCGGAGGGCCGGGGAGCTGTTTTTT.

This clone was found a few times. The gene calls are TRBV29-1 and TRBJ1-2; 7 nucleotides line up with TRBD1. CDR3 length: 12 amino acids. CDR1 is SQVTM and CDR2 is ANQGSEA in the germline V gene. Losses at the gene ends were 3 bases for V and 8 bases for J; bases not matched to a gene: 6. The CDR3: CSVEVQGVGYTF. CDR3 nucleotide sequence: TGCAGCGTTGAGGTCCAGGGGGTCGGCTACACCTTC.

The chain employs TRBV29-1 and TRBJ1-2, with D maybe TRBD1 (6 bases). The V gene's germline CDR1 is SQVTM and CDR2 ANQGSEA. CDR3 length equals 15 residues. Deletions cut 2 bases from V and 4 bases from J, with 17 bases between. As DNA, the CDR3 is TGCAGCGTTGAAAAGGAATGGGGGCAGGTCTATGGCTACACCTTC. Translation: CSVEKEWGQVYGYTF.

V is TRBV2 and J is TRBJ2-7; D perhaps matches TRBD2 (6 bases). Trimming cost V 4 bases and J 2 bases, with 15 bases left between them. This CDR3 has 15 amino acids. Germline V gene lookup returns CDR1 SNHLY and CDR2 FYNNEI. CDR3 DNA sequence: TGTGCCAGCAGTGTTCAGGGAGGATCCACCTACGAGCAGTACTTC. Residues: CASSVQGGSTYEQYF.

This rearrangement joins TRBV5-1 to TRBJ2-1; TRBD1 matches at 8 bases. J lost 8 bases, V lost 8 bases, and 18 bases had no gene match. Germline V gene sequence: CDR1 SGHRS, CDR2 YFSETQ. CDR3 length: 16 amino acids. In nucleotides, the CDR3 is TGCGCCAGTTCTGCAGGGGGCATTGCCCCGATTGATGAGCAGTTCTTC. The encoded protein is CASSAGGIAPIDEQFF.

This sequence joins TRBV18 and TRBJ1-2; 9 bases are shared with TRBD1. The CDR3 is 14 residues long. V was pared by 4 bases and J by 2 bases, with 2 bases of the junction left unmatched. Per germline, CDR1 KGHSH and CDR2 LQKENI. The CDR3 bases are TGTGCCAGCTCACATGGGACAGGGAACTATGGCTACACCTTC. Translated: CASSHGTGNYGYTF. The whole variable domain, filled in from reference TRBV18 and TRBJ1-2, reads NAGVMQNPRHLVRRRGQEARLRCSPMKGHSHVYWYRQLPEEGLKFMVYLQKENIIDESGMPKERFSAEFPKEGPSILRIQQVVRGDSAAYFCASSHGTGNYGYTFGSGTRLTVV.

The J gene is TRBJ1-1, the V gene TRBV14; perhaps TRBD1 as D (6 bases). V lost 1 base, J lost 4 bases, and 10 bases lay in between. This CDR3 is 14 amino acids long. CDR1 and CDR2 from the germline V gene are SGHDN and FVKESK. CDR3 DNA: TGTGCCAGCAGCCAAGGAGGACAGCCCACTGAAGCTTTCTTT. It translates to CASSQGGQPTEAFF. Based on the CDR3 plus reference TRBV14 and TRBJ1-1, the full variable domain is EAGVTQFPSHSVIEKGQTVTLRCDPISGHDNLYWYRRVMGKEIKFLLHFVKESKQDESGMPNNRFLAERTGGTYSTLKVQPAELEDSGVYFCASSQGGQPTEAFFGQGTRLTVV.

V and J are TRBV7-2 and TRBJ1-5; 7 nucleotides match TRBD1. This CDR3 spans 15 amino acids. The germline V gene has CDR1 SGHTA and CDR2 FQGNSA. With V trimmed by 2 bases and J by 1 base, 2 bases remained unmatched. The CDR3 protein is CASSLSRGSNQPQHF. The CDR3 DNA reads TGTGCCAGCAGCTTATCCAGGGGGAGCAATCAGCCCCAGCATTTT.

The rearrangement links TRBV4-2 to TRBJ2-7; 7 nucleotides align to TRBD2. V shed 2 bases and J 4 bases; nucleotides not matched to a gene: 8. The CDR3 is made up of 15 amino acids. Germline loops: CDR1 LGHNA, CDR2 YNFKEQ. CDR3 in amino acids: CASSQTSDRTYEQYF. CDR3 nucleotides: TGTGCCAGCAGCCAAACTAGCGACCGGACTTACGAGCAGTACTTC.

This clone was recorded only once. This chain joins TRBV7-3 and TRBJ2-5; 12 bases are a match to TRBD2. The CDR3 is 15 residues long. Trimming cost V 5 bases and J 2 bases; bases outside gene matches: 3. Germline loops: CDR1 SGHTA, CDR2 FQGTGA. For the CDR3, the DNA is TGTGCCAGCAGCCCCGGACTAGCGGGGCAAGAGACCCAGTACTTC. Translation gives CASSPGLAGQETQYF.

The chain carries TRBV5-4 and TRBJ2-1; D may be TRBD2 (7 bases). Germline V gene lookup returns CDR1 SGHNT and CDR2 YYREEE (reference sequence). CDR3 length equals 14 residues. The V and J ends lost 1 base and 4 bases respectively, with 9 bases between them. In DNA, the CDR3 is TGTGCCAGCAGCTTGCGGGGGGCTTACAATGAGCAGTTCTTC. It is translated as CASSLRGAYNEQFF.

The chain combines TRBV6-1 with TRBJ1-1; tentative D call: TRBD1 (5 bases). CDR3 length: 14 residues. V gave up 2 bases and J gave up 0 bases, with 7 bases separating them. In germline, CDR1 is MNHNS, CDR2 SASEGT. CDR3 in amino acids: CASSEQGMNTEAFF. CDR3 nucleotide sequence: TGTGCCAGCAGTGAACAGGGCATGAACACTGAAGCTTTCTTT.